These 25 T cell receptor beta chains were sequenced from one sample in a study of cytomegalovirus exposure and HLA in healthy donors. 13 Jbeta primers and 60 Vbeta primers were used for the PCR. The table came from immunoSEQ multiplex PCR; TCRdb's copy has only in-frame clones and leaves some out. The sample has about 130,000 clones, roughly four fifths seen once; the top ten hold roughly 1.2%. The sample was PBMCs. The receptors here all came from a boy aged 5 to 17 in good health and CMV-seronegative.

This sequence joins TRBV5-8 and TRBJ1-3; TRBD1 matches at 7 bases. The germline V gene has CDR1 SGHTS and CDR2 YDEGEE. Trimming took 4 bases from V and 4 from J; bases not matched to a gene: 2. There are 13 residues in the CDR3. Here the CDR3 DNA reads TGTGCCAGCAGCGGGGGACAGGGAAACACCATATATTTT. As protein: CASSGGQGNTIYF.

The V gene is TRBV6-5, the J gene TRBJ1-6; D gene unclear. The V end was cut by 6 bases, the J end by 10 bases, with 13 bases between. The CDR3 is 13 amino acids. CDR1 is MNHEY and CDR2 is SVGAGI in the germline V gene. CDR3 residues: CASSLRGSSPLHF. CDR3 DNA: TGTGCCAGCAGCCTACGAGGTTCCTCACCCCTCCACTTT.

The V call is TRBV9, the J call TRBJ1-4; D might be TRBD1 (5 bases). Germline V gives CDR1 SGDLS, CDR2 YYNGEE. V was cut by 0 bases and J by 6 bases, with 12 bases left in between. The CDR3 covers 15 residues. CDR3 in DNA: TGTGCCAGCAGCGTAGGATGGGGAGGGGATGAAAAACTGTTTTTT. Its protein product is CASSVGWGGDEKLFF.

The J gene is TRBJ2-7, the V gene TRBV7-9, with a weak D call TRBD1 (6 bases). CDR3 length: 15 residues. CDR1 is SEHNR and CDR2 is FQNEAQ in the germline V gene (reference sequence). V was shortened by 3 bases and J by 4 bases, with 16 bases between the two germline ends. Written as DNA, the CDR3 is TGTGCCAGCAGCTTTGGCCAGGGACACTTTTACGAGCAGTACTTC. Amino acids: CASSFGQGHFYEQYF.

As DNA, the CDR3 is TGCGCCAGCAGCTTAGGAGGCGGGACCGCCTACGAGCAGTACTTC. Translating it yields CASSLGGGTAYEQYF. J is TRBJ2-7 and V is TRBV5-1; the D gene is possibly TRBD2 (6 bases). This CDR3 has 15 residues. V gave up 2 bases and J gave up 2 bases, with 14 bases separating them. The V gene's germline CDR1 is SGHRS and CDR2 YFSETQ. Based on the CDR3 plus reference TRBV5-1 and TRBJ2-7, the full variable domain is KAGVTQTPRYLIKTRGQQVTLSCSPISGHRSVSWYQQTPGQGLQFLFEYFSETQRNKGNFPGRFSGRQFSNSRSEMNVSTLELGDSALYLCASSLGGGTAYEQYFGPGTRLTVT.

This rearrangement joins TRBV30 to TRBJ1-3, with D uncertain. Germline V gene sequence: CDR1 GTSNPN, CDR2 SVGIG (reference sequence). The CDR3 loop spans 15 amino acids. Trimming took off 5 bases at V and 2 bases at J, with 16 bases between the two ends. The CDR3 DNA follows: TGTGCCTGGGGTTCCGGGGTTGGGCCTGGAAACACCATATATTTT. Translating gives CAWGSGVGPGNTIYF.

V is TRBV11-2 and J is TRBJ2-1; the match to TRBD1 covers 7 bases. CDR1 SGHAT and CDR2 FQNNGV come from the germline V gene. With 4 bases clipped from V and 7 bases from J, the junction kept 4 bases outside the gene matches. The CDR3 length is 13 residues. The CDR3 loop is CASSWTGENEQFF. The DNA of the CDR3 is TGTGCCAGCAGCTGGACAGGTGAGAATGAGCAGTTCTTC.

V gene TRBV27 combines with J gene TRBJ2-5, with D possibly matching TRBD1 (5 bases). CDR1 MNHEY and CDR2 SMNVEV come from the germline V gene (reference sequence). Trimming cost V 2 bases and J 3 bases, with 10 bases left between them. The CDR3 contains 14 residues. The CDR3 sequence is CASSLAGSKETQYF. CDR3 bases: TGTGCCAGCAGTTTAGCAGGGTCCAAAGAGACCCAGTACTTC.

This clone was detected only once. The chain joins TRBV19 to TRBJ2-7; D possibly corresponds to TRBD1 (6 bases). Between the trimmed V and J ends, which lost 0 bases and 3 bases, there was a span of 12 bases. CDR3 length: 15 amino acids. Per the germline V gene, CDR1 is LNHDA and CDR2 is SQIVND (reference sequence). The DNA for the CDR3 is TGTGCCAGTAGTATAGATGGGGACACCGTCTACGAGCAGTACTTC. As protein: CASSIDGDTVYEQYF.

This clone was found a few times. J is TRBJ1-2 and V is TRBV5-1; 10 bases are a match to TRBD1. Germline lookup yields CDR1 SGHRS and CDR2 YFSETQ. The length of the CDR3 is 13 residues. V lost 4 bases and J lost 8; bases outside the gene matches: 5. This CDR3 is CASSGDRGGGYTF. In DNA, the CDR3 is TGCGCCAGCAGCGGGGACAGGGGAGGCGGCTACACCTTC.

This clone occurred a few times. This rearrangement joins TRBV30 to TRBJ2-7; 10 nucleotides line up with TRBD1. The germline gives CDR1 GTSNPN, CDR2 SVGIG (reference sequence). Trimming removed 2 bases from V and 5 bases from J; junction bases left unmatched: 3. The CDR3 sequence is 13 residues long. CDR3: CAWSRDRGNEQYF. CDR3 DNA sequence: TGTGCCTGGAGTAGGGACAGGGGAAACGAGCAGTACTTC.

The chain is built from TRBV27 and TRBJ1-5; the match to TRBD1 covers 8 bases. The ends lost 7 bases at V and 1 base at J; junction bases unmatched: 12. The CDR3 spans 17 residues. Germline assignment: CDR1 MNHEY and CDR2 SMNVEV (reference sequence). CDR3 bases: TGTGCCAGCAAACTCGCCGGCAGGGGGCTAAGCAATCAGCCCCAGCATTTT. It yields the protein CASKLAGRGLSNQPQHF.

This chain uses TRBV30 with TRBJ2-3, with TRBD2 matching 8 bases. CDR3 length equals 15 residues. Trimming took 2 bases from V and 6 from J; bases not matched to a gene: 10. Germline lookup yields CDR1 GTSNPN and CDR2 SVGIG (reference sequence). The CDR3 coding sequence is TGTGCCTGGAGTCGTTTGGCGGGAGGTGATGATACGCAGTATTTT. This codes for CAWSRLAGGDDTQYF.

The sample holds a few counts of this clone. V and J are TRBV5-6 and TRBJ2-5; D is ambiguous. The end of the DNA is better explained by TRBJ2-7, so the J call may be wrong. The CDR3 consists of 12 residues. Germline CDR1 and CDR2: SGHDT and YYEEEE. The CDR3 spells CASSLVPAEQYF. For the CDR3, the DNA is TGTGCCAGCAGCTTGGTACCCGCCGAGCAGTACTTC.

The chain links TRBV30 to TRBJ1-4; maybe TRBD1 (5 bases). V shed 1 base and J shed 8 bases, with 17 bases lying between them. The CDR3 contains 15 residues. CDR1 and CDR2 (germline): GTSNPN, SVGIG (reference sequence). This CDR3 is CAWSALGPRGEKLFF. Here the CDR3 DNA reads TGTGCCTGGAGTGCCCTGGGGCCAAGAGGAGAAAAACTGTTTTTT.

The rearrangement uses TRBV4-2 and TRBJ2-1, with 10 bases that match TRBD2. The germline V gene has CDR1 LGHNA and CDR2 YNFKEQ. After removal of 5 bases from V and 4 bases from J, the junction contained 8 bases not matched to a gene. The CDR3 is made up of 16 amino acids. The CDR3 region has the DNA TGTGCCAGCAGCGAACACCAGCGGGGGGGTTACAATGAGCAGTTCTTC. This encodes CASSEHQRGGYNEQFF.

CDR3 amino acids: CAITGLPSYEQYF. In nucleotides, the CDR3 is TGCGCCATAACGGGACTCCCCTCCTACGAGCAGTACTTC. The chain recombines TRBV10-1 with TRBJ2-7; tentatively, D is TRBD2 (6 bases). Trimming removed 10 bases from V and 0 bases from J, with 13 bases in between. This CDR3 spans 13 amino acids. Germline-derived CDR1 and CDR2 are WNHNN and SYGVQD (reference sequence).

V is TRBV25-1 and J is TRBJ2-2; D not resolved. The CDR3 has 13 residues. Between the trimmed V and J ends, which lost 3 bases and 2 bases, there was a span of 4 bases. CDR1 is MGHDK, CDR2 SYGVNS, per germline. For the CDR3, the DNA is TGTGCCAGCAGTGATATAAACACCGGGGAGCTGTTTTTT. Protein sequence: CASSDINTGELFF.

V is TRBV5-4 and J is TRBJ2-7; 7 nucleotides match TRBD2. The CDR3 covers 14 residues. CDR1 is SGHNT and CDR2 is YYREEE in the germline V gene (reference sequence). Trimming removed 1 base from V and 4 bases from J; junction bases left unmatched: 5. CDR3 protein: CASSLFGSGYEQYF. The CDR3 nucleotides read TGTGCCAGCAGCTTGTTCGGTAGCGGGTACGAGCAGTACTTC.

This chain links TRBV30 with TRBJ1-1, with TRBD1 matching 10 bases. Looked up from germline, CDR1 is GTSNPN and CDR2 is SVGIG (reference sequence). CDR3 size: 19 residues. The trim removed 2 bases at V and 1 base at J, leaving 16 bases unmatched. CDR3 in DNA: TGTGCCTGGAGTCCCATGAGCGCCGGGACAGGGGCTCAGAACACTGAAGCTTTCTTT. Translated, it gives CAWSPMSAGTGAQNTEAFF. Full variable domain (outside the CDR3, taken from reference TRBV30 and TRBJ1-1): SQTIHQWPATLVQPVGSPLSLECTVEGTSNPNLYWYRQAAGRGLQLLFYSVGIGQISSEVPQNLSASRPQDRQFILSSKKLLLSDSGFYLCAWSPMSAGTGAQNTEAFFGQGTRLTVV.

This chain uses TRBV30 with TRBJ2-1; TRBD1 is a possible D gene (5 bases). Germline V gives CDR1 GTSNPN, CDR2 SVGIG (reference sequence). The CDR3 runs to 14 residues. V dropped 1 base and J dropped 9 bases, with 16 bases sitting between them. CDR3 in amino acids: CAWSANQLRGEQFF. DNA of the CDR3: TGTGCCTGGAGTGCGAACCAACTTAGGGGTGAGCAGTTCTTC.

The chain couples TRBV15 to TRBJ2-1; TRBD1 is a possible D gene (6 bases). The germline V gene has CDR1 LNHNV and CDR2 YYDKDF (reference sequence). This CDR3 spans 18 amino acids. Trimming took 0 bases from V and 2 from J, leaving 17 bases between them. In nucleotides, the CDR3 is TGTGCCACCAGCAGAGATCACCCCCAGGGGATCACCTACAATGAGCAGTTCTTC. This sequence encodes CATSRDHPQGITYNEQFF.

The chain recombines TRBV7-3 with TRBJ2-2, with unresolved D. Germline V gene lookup returns CDR1 SGHTA and CDR2 FQGTGA. The CDR3 consists of 14 residues. Between the trimmed V and J ends, which lost 3 bases and 1 base, there was a span of 6 bases. The DNA of the CDR3 is TGTGCCAGCAGCTTTGCCAGGAACACCGGGGAGCTGTTTTTT. Protein sequence: CASSFARNTGELFF.

V gene TRBV29-1 combines with J gene TRBJ2-7, with TRBD2 identical over 7 bases. Trimming removed 6 bases from V and 4 bases from J; junction bases left unmatched: 6. CDR1 and CDR2 (germline): SQVTM, ANQGSEA. This CDR3 contains 12 residues. The CDR3: CSVWGGEYEQYF. In DNA form, the CDR3 reads TGCAGCGTCTGGGGGGGAGAATACGAGCAGTACTTC.

This clone was found a few times. The rearrangement joins TRBV5-4 to TRBJ1-1; no reliable D call. V was cut by 2 bases and J by 1 base, with 15 bases left in between. The germline CDR1 and CDR2 sequences are SGHNT and YYREEE (reference sequence). The CDR3 has 16 amino acids. The CDR3 DNA follows: TGTGCCAGCAGCTTTGGAGGCGGCGGTACGAACACTGAAGCTTTCTTT. It codes for CASSFGGGGTNTEAFF.